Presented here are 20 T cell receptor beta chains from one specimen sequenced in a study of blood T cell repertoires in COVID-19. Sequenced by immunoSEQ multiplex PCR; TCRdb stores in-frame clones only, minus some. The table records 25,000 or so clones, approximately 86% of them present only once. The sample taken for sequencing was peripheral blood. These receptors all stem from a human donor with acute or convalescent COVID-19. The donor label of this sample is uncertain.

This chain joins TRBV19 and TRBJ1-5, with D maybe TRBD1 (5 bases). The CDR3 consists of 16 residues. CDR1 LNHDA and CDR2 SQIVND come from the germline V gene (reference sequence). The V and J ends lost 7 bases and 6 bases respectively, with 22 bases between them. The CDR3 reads CASTQTHQGSIQPQHF. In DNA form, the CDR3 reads TGTGCCAGTACCCAAACCCATCAGGGCTCAATTCAGCCCCAGCATTTT.

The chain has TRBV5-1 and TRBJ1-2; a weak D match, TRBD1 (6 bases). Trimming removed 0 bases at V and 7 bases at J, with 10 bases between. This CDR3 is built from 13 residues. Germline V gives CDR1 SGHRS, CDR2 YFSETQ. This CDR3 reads CASSLEGQGGYTF. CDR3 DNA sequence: TGCGCCAGCAGCTTGGAGGGACAAGGTGGCTACACCTTC.

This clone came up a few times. The CDR3 sequence is CASSSDRNSPLHF. The CDR3 DNA reads as TGTGCCAGCAGCTCCGACAGGAATTCACCCCTCCACTTT. The chain couples TRBV7-7 to TRBJ1-6, with a tentative D call TRBD1 (6 bases). V lost 4 bases and J 7 bases, leaving 8 bases between the germline ends. CDR1 and CDR2 (germline): SSHAT, FNYEAQ (reference sequence). The length of the CDR3 is 13 residues.

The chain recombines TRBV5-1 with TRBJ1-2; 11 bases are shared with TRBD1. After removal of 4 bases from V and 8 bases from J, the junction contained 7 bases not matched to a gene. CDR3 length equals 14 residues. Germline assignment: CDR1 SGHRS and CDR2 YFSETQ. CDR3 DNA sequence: TGCGCCAGCAGCGATGGACAGGGGGCTGGAGGCTACACCTTC. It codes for CASSDGQGAGGYTF.

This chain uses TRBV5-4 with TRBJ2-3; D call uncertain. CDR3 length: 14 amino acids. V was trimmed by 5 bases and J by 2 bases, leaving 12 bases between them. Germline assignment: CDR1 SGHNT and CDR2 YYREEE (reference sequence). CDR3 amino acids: CASSIEANTDTQYF. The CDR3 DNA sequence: TGTGCCAGCAGTATAGAGGCCAACACAGATACGCAGTATTTT.

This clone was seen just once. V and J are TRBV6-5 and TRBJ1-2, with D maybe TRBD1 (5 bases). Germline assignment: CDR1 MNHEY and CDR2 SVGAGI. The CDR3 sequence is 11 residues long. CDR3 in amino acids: CVVQALYGYTF. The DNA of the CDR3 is TGTGTCGTACAGGCCCTTTACGGCTACACCTTC.

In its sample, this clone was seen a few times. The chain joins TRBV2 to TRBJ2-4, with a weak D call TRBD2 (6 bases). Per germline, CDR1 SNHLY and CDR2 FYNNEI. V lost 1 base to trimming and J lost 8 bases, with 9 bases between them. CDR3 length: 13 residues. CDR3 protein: CASSEVTGDIQYF. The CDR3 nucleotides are TGTGCCAGCAGTGAAGTCACGGGGGACATTCAGTACTTC.

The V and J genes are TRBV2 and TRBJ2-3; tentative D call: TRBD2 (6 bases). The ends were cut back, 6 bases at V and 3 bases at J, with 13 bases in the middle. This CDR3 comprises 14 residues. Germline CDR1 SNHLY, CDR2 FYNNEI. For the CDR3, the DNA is TGTGCCAGCAGGGGGGGTTTGGGTACAGATACGCAGTATTTT. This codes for CASRGGLGTDTQYF.

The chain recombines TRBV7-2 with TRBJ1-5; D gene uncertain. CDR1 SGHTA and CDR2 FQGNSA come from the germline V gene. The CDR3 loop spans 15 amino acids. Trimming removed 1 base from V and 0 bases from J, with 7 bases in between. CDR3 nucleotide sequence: TGTGCCAGCAGCTTAGTCCCCAATAGCAATCAGCCCCAGCATTTT. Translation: CASSLVPNSNQPQHF.

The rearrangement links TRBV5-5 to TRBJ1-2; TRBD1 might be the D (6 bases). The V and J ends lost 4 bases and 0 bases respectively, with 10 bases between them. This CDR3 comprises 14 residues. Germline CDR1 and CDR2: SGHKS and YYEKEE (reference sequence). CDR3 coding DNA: TGTGCCAGCAGCGACAGGTTGGCTAACTATGGCTACACCTTC. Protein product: CASSDRLANYGYTF.

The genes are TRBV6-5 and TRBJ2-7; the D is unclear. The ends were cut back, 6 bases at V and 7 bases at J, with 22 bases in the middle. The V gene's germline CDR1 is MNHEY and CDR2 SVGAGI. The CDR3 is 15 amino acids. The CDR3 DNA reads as TGTGCCAGCAGAACCGTTTTCGGGTCCAGTGGGGAGCAGTACTTC. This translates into CASRTVFGSSGEQYF.

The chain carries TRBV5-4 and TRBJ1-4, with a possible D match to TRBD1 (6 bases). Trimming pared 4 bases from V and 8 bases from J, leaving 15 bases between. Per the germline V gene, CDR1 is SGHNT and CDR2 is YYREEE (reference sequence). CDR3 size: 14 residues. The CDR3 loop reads CASSEQGHGEKLFF. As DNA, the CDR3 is TGTGCCAGCAGCGAACAGGGACACGGCGAAAAACTGTTTTTT.

The CDR3 reads CASSSTGSNYGYTF. CDR3 coding DNA: TGTGCCAGCAGTTCGACAGGGTCTAACTATGGCTACACCTTC. The rearrangement uses TRBV6-5 and TRBJ1-2; 7 nucleotides align to TRBD1. Looked up from germline, CDR1 is MNHEY and CDR2 is SVGAGI. The CDR3 loop spans 14 amino acids. The J segment lost 0 bases and the V segment lost 4 bases, leaving 2 bases of the junction unmatched.

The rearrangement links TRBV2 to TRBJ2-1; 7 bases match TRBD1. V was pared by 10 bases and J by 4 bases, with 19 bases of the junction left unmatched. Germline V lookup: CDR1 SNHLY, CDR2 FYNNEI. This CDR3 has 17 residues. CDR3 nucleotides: TGTGCCACCACCGCCGGGACAGAAGGAGAAGCGTACAATGAGCAGTTCTTC. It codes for CATTAGTEGEAYNEQFF. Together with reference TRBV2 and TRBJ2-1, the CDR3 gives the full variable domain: EPEVTQTPSHQVTQMGQEVILRCVPISNHLYFYWYRQILGQKVEFLVSFYNNEISEKSEIFDDQFSVERPDGSNFTLKIRSTKLEDSAMYFCATTAGTEGEAYNEQFFGPGTRLTVL.

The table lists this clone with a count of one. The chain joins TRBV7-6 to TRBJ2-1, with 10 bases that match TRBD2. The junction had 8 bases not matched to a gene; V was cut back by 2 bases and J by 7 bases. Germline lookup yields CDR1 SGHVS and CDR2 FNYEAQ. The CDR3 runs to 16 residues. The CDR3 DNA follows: TGTGCCAGCAGCTTATTCCGTAGCGGGAGGACTAATGAGCAGTTCTTC. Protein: CASSLFRSGRTNEQFF.

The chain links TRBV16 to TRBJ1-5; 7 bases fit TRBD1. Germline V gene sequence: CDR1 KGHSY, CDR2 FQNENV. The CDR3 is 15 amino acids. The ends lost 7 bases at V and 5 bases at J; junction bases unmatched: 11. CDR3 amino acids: CASNEGAYSDQPQHF. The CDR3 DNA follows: TGTGCCAGCAACGAGGGGGCTTATAGTGATCAGCCCCAGCATTTT.

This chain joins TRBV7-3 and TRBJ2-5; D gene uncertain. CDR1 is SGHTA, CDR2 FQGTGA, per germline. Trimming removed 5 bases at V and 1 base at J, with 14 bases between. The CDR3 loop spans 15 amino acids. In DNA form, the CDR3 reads TGTGCCAGCAGCCCTACCCCCCCTGCCCAAGAGACCCAGTACTTC. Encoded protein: CASSPTPPAQETQYF.

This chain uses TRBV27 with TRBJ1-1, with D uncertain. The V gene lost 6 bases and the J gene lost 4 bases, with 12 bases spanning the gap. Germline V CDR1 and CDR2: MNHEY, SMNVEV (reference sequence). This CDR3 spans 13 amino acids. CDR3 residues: CASSLPGGTEAFF. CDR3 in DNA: TGTGCCAGCAGCCTGCCGGGTGGCACTGAAGCTTTCTTT.

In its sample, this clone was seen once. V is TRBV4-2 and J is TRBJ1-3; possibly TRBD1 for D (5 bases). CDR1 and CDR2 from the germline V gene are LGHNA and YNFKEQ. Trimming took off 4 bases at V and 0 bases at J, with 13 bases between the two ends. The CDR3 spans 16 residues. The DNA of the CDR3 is TGTGCCAGCAGCCCCCAGGGCAGATTCTCTGGAAACACCATATATTTT. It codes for CASSPQGRFSGNTIYF.

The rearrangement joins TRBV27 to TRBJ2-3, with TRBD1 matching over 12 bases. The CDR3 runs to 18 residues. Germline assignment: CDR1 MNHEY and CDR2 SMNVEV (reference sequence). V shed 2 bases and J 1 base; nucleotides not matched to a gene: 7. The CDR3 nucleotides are TGTGCCAGCAGTTTAAGGGGACAGGGGGCATGGGGCACAGATACGCAGTATTTT. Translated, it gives CASSLRGQGAWGTDTQYF.